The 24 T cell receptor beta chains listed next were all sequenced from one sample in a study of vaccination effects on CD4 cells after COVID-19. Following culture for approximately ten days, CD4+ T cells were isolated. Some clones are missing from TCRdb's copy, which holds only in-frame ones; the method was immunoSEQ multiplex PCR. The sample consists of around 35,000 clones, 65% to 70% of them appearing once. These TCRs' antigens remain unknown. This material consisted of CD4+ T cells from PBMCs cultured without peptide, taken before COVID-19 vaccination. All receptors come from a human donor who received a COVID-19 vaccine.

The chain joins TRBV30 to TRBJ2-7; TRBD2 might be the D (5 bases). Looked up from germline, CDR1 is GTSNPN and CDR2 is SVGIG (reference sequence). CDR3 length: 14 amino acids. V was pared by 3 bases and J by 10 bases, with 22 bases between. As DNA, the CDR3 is TGTGCCTGGAGCCCCCCAGCTCCCACCCGGGGTCAGTACTTC. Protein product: CAWSPPAPTRGQYF.

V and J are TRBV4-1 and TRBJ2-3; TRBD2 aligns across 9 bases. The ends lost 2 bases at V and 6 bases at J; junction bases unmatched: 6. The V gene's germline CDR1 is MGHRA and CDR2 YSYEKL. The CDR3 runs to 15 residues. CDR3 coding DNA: TGCGCCAGCAGCCAAACGGGACTAGCAGAGGATACGCAGTATTTT. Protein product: CASSQTGLAEDTQYF.

This CDR3 is CASSLEVVGISNYGYTF. In DNA, the CDR3 is TGTGCCAGCAGCTTGGAGGTCGTAGGGATCTCTAACTATGGCTACACCTTC. The rearrangement joins TRBV5-5 to TRBJ1-2; D is ambiguous. Germline lookup yields CDR1 SGHKS and CDR2 YYEKEE (reference sequence). Trimming took 0 bases from V and 0 from J, leaving 15 bases between them. This CDR3 contains 17 residues.

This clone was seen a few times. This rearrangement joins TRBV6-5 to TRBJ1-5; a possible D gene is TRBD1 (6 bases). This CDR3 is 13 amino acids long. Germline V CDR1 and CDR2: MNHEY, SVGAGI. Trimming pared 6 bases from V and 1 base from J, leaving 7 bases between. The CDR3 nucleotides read TGTGCCAGCAGACAGGGCAGCAATCAGCCCCAGCATTTT. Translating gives CASRQGSNQPQHF.

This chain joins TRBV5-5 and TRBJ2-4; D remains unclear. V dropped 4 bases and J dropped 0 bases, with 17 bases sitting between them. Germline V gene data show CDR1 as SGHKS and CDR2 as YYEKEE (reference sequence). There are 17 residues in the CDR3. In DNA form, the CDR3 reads TGTGCCAGCAGCCCCCGCTCCCAGATACTAGCCAAAAACATTCAGTACTTC. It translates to CASSPRSQILAKNIQYF. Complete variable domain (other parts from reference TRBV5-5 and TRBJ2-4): DAGVTQSPTHLIKTRGQQVTLRCSPISGHKSVSWYQQVLGQGPQFIFQYYEKEERGRGNFPDRFSARQFPNYSSELNVNALLLGDSALYLCASSPRSQILAKNIQYFGAGTRLSVL.

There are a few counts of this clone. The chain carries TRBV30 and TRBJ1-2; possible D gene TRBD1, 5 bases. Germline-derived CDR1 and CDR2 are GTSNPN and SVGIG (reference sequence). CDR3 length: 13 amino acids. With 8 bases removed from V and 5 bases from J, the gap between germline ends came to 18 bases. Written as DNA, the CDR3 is TGTGCCCGGCGAGAGGGGCCGTCATATGGCTACACCTTC. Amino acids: CARREGPSYGYTF. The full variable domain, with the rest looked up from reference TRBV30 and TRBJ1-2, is SQTIHQWPATLVQPVGSPLSLECTVEGTSNPNLYWYRQAAGRGLQLLFYSVGIGQISSEVPQNLSASRPQDRQFILSSKKLLLSDSGFYLCARREGPSYGYTFGSGTRLTVV.

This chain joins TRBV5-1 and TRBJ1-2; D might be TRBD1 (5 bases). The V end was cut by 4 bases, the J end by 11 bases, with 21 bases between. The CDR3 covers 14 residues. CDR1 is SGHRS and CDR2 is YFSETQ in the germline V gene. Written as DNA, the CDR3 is TGCGCCAGCAGCCCGGGACTACCTAAATTGGGGTACACCTTC. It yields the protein CASSPGLPKLGYTF.

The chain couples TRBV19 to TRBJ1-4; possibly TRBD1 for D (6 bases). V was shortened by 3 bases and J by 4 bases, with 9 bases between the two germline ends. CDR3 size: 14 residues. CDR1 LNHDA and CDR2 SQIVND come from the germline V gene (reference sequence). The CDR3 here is CASSMDRNNEKLFF. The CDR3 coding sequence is TGTGCCAGTAGTATGGACAGAAATAATGAAAAACTGTTTTTT.

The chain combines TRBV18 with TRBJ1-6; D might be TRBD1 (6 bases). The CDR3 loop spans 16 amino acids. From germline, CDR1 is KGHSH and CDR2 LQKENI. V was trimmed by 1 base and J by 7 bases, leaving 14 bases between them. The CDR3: CASSPRLPGENSPLHF. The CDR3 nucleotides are TGTGCCAGCTCACCACGCTTGCCAGGGGAGAATTCACCCCTCCACTTT.

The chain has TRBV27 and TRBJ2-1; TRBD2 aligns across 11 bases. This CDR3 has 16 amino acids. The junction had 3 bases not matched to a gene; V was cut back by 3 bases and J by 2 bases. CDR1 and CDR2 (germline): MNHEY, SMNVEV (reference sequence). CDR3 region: CASSFIAGGAYNEQFF. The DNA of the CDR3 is TGTGCCAGCAGTTTCATAGCGGGAGGGGCCTACAATGAGCAGTTCTTC.

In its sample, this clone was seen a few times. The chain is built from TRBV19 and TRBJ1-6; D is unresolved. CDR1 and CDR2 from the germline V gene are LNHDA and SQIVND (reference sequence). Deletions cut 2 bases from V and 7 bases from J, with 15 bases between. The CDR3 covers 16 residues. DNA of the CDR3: TGTGCCAGTAGTATAAAGGCAGGATACCGCAATTCACCCCTCCACTTT. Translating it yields CASSIKAGYRNSPLHF. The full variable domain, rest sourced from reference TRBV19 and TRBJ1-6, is DGGITQSPKYLFRKEGQNVTLSCEQNLNHDAMYWYRQDPGQGLRLIYYSQIVNDFQKGDIAEGYSVSREKKESFPLTVTSAQKNPTAFYLCASSIKAGYRNSPLHFGNGTRLTVT.

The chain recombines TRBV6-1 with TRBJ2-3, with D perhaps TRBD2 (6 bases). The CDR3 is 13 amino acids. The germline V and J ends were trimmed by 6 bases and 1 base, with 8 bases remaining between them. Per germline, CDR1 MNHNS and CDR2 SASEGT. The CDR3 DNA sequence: TGTGCCAGCAGGGGAGGCGGCACAGATACGCAGTATTTT. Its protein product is CASRGGGTDTQYF.

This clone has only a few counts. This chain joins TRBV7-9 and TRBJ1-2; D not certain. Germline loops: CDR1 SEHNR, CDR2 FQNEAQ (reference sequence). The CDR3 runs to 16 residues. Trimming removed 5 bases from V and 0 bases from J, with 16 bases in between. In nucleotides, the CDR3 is TGTGCCAGCAGCCCTCTTACGGACCGAACTAACTATGGCTACACCTTC. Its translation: CASSPLTDRTNYGYTF.

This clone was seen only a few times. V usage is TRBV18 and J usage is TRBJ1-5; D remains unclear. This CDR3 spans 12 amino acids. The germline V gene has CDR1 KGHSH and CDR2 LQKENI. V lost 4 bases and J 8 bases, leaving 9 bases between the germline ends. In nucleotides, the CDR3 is TGTGCCAGCTCACTTGGGCCCGAGCCCCAGCATTTT. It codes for CASSLGPEPQHF.

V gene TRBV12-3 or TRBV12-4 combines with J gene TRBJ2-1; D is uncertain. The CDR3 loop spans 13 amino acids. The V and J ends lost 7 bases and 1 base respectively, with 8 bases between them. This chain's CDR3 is CASNILSYNEQFF. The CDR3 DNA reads TGTGCCAGCAATATACTATCCTACAATGAGCAGTTCTTC.

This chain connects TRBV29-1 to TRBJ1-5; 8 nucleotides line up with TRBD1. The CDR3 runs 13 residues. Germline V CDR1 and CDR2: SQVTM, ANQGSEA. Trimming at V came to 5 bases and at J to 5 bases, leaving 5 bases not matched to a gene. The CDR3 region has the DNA TGCAGCGTTACGGGACAGGATGATCAGCCCCAGCATTTT. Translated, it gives CSVTGQDDQPQHF.

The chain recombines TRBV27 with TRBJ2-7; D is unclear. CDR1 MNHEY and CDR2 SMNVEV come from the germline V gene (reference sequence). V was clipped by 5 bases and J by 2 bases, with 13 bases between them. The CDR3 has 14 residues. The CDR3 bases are TGTGCCAGCAGTATCGGTGGGGTCGCCTACGAGCAGTACTTC. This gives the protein CASSIGGVAYEQYF.

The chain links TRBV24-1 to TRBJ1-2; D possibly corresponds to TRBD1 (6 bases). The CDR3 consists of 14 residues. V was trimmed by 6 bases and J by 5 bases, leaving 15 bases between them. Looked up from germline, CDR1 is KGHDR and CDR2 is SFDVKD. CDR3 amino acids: CATSTLGQSYGYTF. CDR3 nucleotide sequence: TGTGCCACCAGTACCCTTGGACAGTCTTATGGCTACACCTTC.

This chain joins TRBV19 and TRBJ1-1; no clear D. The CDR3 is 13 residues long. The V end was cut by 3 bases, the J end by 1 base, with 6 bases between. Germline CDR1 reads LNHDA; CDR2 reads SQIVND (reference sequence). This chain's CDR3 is CASSIPRNTEAFF. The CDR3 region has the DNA TGTGCCAGTAGTATCCCACGGAACACTGAAGCTTTCTTT. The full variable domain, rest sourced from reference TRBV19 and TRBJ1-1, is DGGITQSPKYLFRKEGQNVTLSCEQNLNHDAMYWYRQDPGQGLRLIYYSQIVNDFQKGDIAEGYSVSREKKESFPLTVTSAQKNPTAFYLCASSIPRNTEAFFGQGTRLTVV.

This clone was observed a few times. The CDR3 nucleotides are TGTGCCAGCAGCATCTTAGGGGCCAACTATGGCTACACCTTC. As protein: CASSILGANYGYTF. The V and J genes are TRBV7-9 and TRBJ1-2; TRBD1 might be the D (5 bases). V was shortened by 5 bases and J by 2 bases, with 12 bases between the two germline ends. The germline V gene encodes CDR1 SEHNR and CDR2 FQNEAQ (reference sequence). The CDR3 has 14 residues.

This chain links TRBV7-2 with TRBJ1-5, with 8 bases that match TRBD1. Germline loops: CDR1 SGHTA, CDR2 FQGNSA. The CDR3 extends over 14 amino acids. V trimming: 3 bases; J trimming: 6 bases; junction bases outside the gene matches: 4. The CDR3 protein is CASSFLTGAQPQHF. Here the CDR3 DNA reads TGTGCCAGCAGCTTCCTGACAGGGGCTCAGCCCCAGCATTTT.

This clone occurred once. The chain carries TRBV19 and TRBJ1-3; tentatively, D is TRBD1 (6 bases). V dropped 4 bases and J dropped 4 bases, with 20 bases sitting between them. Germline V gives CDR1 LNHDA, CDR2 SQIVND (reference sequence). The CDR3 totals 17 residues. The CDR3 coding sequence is TGTGCCAGTAGTACTTGGGACCTGACAGGATCCGGAAACACCATATATTTT. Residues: CASSTWDLTGSGNTIYF.

The CDR3 coding sequence is TGTGCCAGCAGCGAACAGGGAATTCCCTACAATGAGCAGTTCTTC. Its protein is CASSEQGIPYNEQFF. The chain is built from TRBV7-8 and TRBJ2-1; TRBD1 might be the D (6 bases). There are 15 residues in the CDR3. The V gene lost 5 bases and the J gene lost 2 bases, with 13 bases spanning the gap. Germline V gene data show CDR1 as SGHVS and CDR2 as FQNEAQ.

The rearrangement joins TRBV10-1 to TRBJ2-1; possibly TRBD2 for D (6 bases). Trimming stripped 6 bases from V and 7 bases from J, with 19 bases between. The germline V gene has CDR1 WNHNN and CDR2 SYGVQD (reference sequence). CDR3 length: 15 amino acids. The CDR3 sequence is CASSDVFGRSNEQFF. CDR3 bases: TGCGCCAGCAGCGACGTCTTCGGGAGATCGAATGAGCAGTTCTTC.